Listed below are T cell receptor beta chains from one sample, sequenced in a study of response to subunit inactivated influenza vaccine. TCRdb re-called the RT-PCR reads through MiXCR, storing one row per CDR3 protein. The sample consists of hundreds of thousands of distinct CDR3 sequences, roughly 13% of them appearing once. The sequenced sample was PBMCs from blood, obtained roughly 45 days after vaccination. The receptors shown here come from a man aged 50-60 years who received an inactivated influenza vaccine. The conserved cysteine and the conserved F or W are not part of the CDR3 here. The D gene is left open where the match is weak.

>TRBV3-1|NA
ASSQAQKNQPQH
>TRBV7-2|TRBD2
ASSRTSDKETQY
>TRBV10-3|TRBD2
AISSAAASGYNEQF
>TRBV29-1|NA
SVAHQQSSYEQY
>TRBV3-1|NA
ATRGRGMNEQF
>TRBV7-9|TRBD2
ASSSGLGAYNEQF
>TRBV7-8|NA
ASSPSRSLHNEQF
>TRBV4-3|TRBD2
ASSQGLAGGLIETQY
>TRBV18|TRBD1
ASSPPKGGRGSSYNEQF
>TRBV6-1|NA
ASCPANPGLQPQH
>TRBV18|NA
ASSTGEEYGYT
>TRBV20-1|TRBD2
SAGLAGVPYQQY
>TRBV3-1|NA
ASSQAGQGYFTDTQY
>TRBV6-1|TRBD1
ASRDWGTGPNTEAF
>TRBV9|TRBD1
ASSVQTGRNEQF